Given below is one T cell receptor beta chain in context. Primers included in the PCR were 60 Vbeta and 13 Jbeta primers. Clones were read by immunoSEQ multiplex PCR, and TCRdb kept only the in-frame ones, dropping some. The sample lists about 130,000 clones, 74% occurring once. After removal of 8 bases from V and 3 bases from J, the junction contained 12 bases not matched to a gene. This CDR3 has 17 residues. Germline V gene sequence: CDR1 SNHLY, CDR2 FYNNEI. The data were taken from a study of cytomegalovirus exposure and HLA in healthy donors. Sequencing was carried out using PBMCs. The chain has TRBV2 and TRBJ2-2; 10 bases align to TRBD1. The TCR comes from a woman between 45 and 60 years old in good health and CMV-seropositive. Here the CDR3 DNA reads TGTGCCAGCTGGGGGTTGGGACAGGGGTTGGACACCGGGGAGCTGTTTTTT. Protein: CASWGLGQGLDTGELFF.